This T cell receptor beta chain was identified in a study of T cell repertoires in cytomegalovirus infection. Study details: HLA-B-restricted CMV epitopes that are well studied, plus recently identified HLA-C-restricted ones, were used by the study. TCR beta signatures that were public indicated CMV infection and matching HLA type.

From the reads, TCRdb called clonotypes with MiXCR, one entry per CDR3 protein. This sample has about 770,000 distinct CDR3 sequences, with 29% found just once. Study conclusions and caveats: Ex vivo responses were dominated by HLA-C-restricted CMV-specific TCR beta clonotypes. The study identified carriers of CMV plus the relevant HLA from cumulative public TCR beta family frequency.

Comments on this clonotype: Its antigen is as yet unknown.

Trimming pared 4 bases from V and 2 bases from J, leaving 12 bases between. The germline V gene has CDR1 MNHEY and CDR2 SMNVEV (reference sequence). The CDR3 is 15 residues long. The rearrangement joins TRBV27 to TRBJ2-1, with a tentative D call TRBD2 (6 bases). This specimen was cultured CD8+ T cells from PBMCs, taken from culture after CMV antigen stimulation. The receptor's source is a human donor in good health (CMV status not recorded). Some clones in this sample may be carry-over from other donors' samples. The CDR3: CASSWRGRAYNEQFF. The CDR3 DNA reads as TGTGCCAGCAGTTGGCGGGGCAGGGCCTACAATGAGCAGTTCTTC.